A selection of T cell receptor beta chains follows, all from one sample in a study of early stage breast cancer tumors. Here immunoSEQ multiplex PCR was the method, and the copy in TCRdb shows in-frame clones only, minus some. There are roughly 13,000 clones in the sample; around three quarters occur only once, and 7.6% lies in the top ten. Source material: normal breast tissue next to the tumor. The receptors come from a person aged 45 to 59 with breast cancer. Each CDR3 is given with its conserved first and last residue. D genes are given only for firm matches. Size values are once, few and many counts, or a class for expanded clones, and some rows have none.

v_call,clone_size,d_call,j_call,cdr3_nt,cdr3_aa
TRBV6-6,few,.,TRBJ1-2,TGTGCCAGCACGGCGGGGAACTATGGCTACACCTTC,CASTAGNYGYTF
TRBV6-5,.,TRBD1,TRBJ1-2,TGTGCCAGCGGGAGAGACAGGGTGATTCGCGGCTACACCTTC,CASGRDRVIRGYTF
TRBV5-5,.,TRBD1,TRBJ1-2,TGTGCCAGCAGCTTGGCCTTGGGCGGGACAGTTGAGGGCTACACCTTC,CASSLALGGTVEGYTF
TRBV7-2,.,TRBD2,TRBJ2-3,TGTGCCAGCAGTCTAGGACTAGCGGAATTCACAGATACGCAGTATTTT,CASSLGLAEFTDTQYF
TRBV19,.,TRBD1,TRBJ1-5,TGTGCCAGTAGTCTGAGACAGGGGTACAATCAGCCCCAGCATTTT,CASSLRQGYNQPQHF
TRBV19,.,.,TRBJ1-5,TGTGCCAGTAGTATACAACGGCCCCTCAATCAGCCCCAGCATTTT,CASSIQRPLNQPQHF
TRBV9,.,.,TRBJ2-5,TGTGCCAGCAGCCCAGGGGCAGTTTACCAAGAGACCCAGTACTTC,CASSPGAVYQETQYF
TRBV30,.,.,TRBJ1-2,TGTGCCTGGGGGGGACAAATGGGCTATGGCTACACCTTC,CAWGGQMGYGYTF
TRBV4-2,.,TRBD2,TRBJ2-7,TGTGCCAGCAGCCAACATGGACTAGCGGTGAGCTCCTACGAGCAGTACTTC,CASSQHGLAVSSYEQYF
TRBV5-1,.,TRBD1,TRBJ2-1,TGCGCCAGCAGCTCACAGGGGGGATCCTACAATGAGCAGTTCTTC,CASSSQGGSYNEQFF
TRBV9,.,TRBD1,TRBJ1-2,TGTGCCAGCAGCCATAACACCAAGACACAGGGGAACTATGGCTACACCTTC,CASSHNTKTQGNYGYTF
TRBV10-1,.,TRBD1,TRBJ2-7,TGCGCCAGCAGTTCGGGACAGGGGGGTTACGAGCAGTACTTC,CASSSGQGGYEQYF
TRBV18,.,TRBD1,TRBJ1-1,TGTGCCAGCTCACACGGGACAGGGTTTACGAACACTGAAGCTTTCTTT,CASSHGTGFTNTEAFF
TRBV7-9,.,.,TRBJ2-1,TGTGCCAGCAGCTTAGTTCTGGGAAACTACAATGAGCAGTTCTTC,CASSLVLGNYNEQFF
TRBV29-1,.,.,TRBJ1-5,TGCAGCGTTGGGGAAGGCAATCAGCCCCAGCATTTT,CSVGEGNQPQHF
TRBV7-2,.,.,TRBJ1-1,TGTGCCAGCAGCTTAGACGTGCAGAAGGCTTTCTTT,CASSLDVQKAFF
TRBV19,.,.,TRBJ1-1,TGTGCCAGTAGTATCGGTGGCCCTCAGGCTCCTGAAGCTTTCTTT,CASSIGGPQAPEAFF
TRBV15,.,.,TRBJ1-4,TGTGCCACCAGATTTGTCGGTGAGGAAAAACTGTTTTTT,CATRFVGEEKLFF
TRBV10-3,.,.,TRBJ2-5,TGTGCCATCAGTGACCCTGGGGGCCTGGACGGGACCCAGTACTTC,CAISDPGGLDGTQYF
TRBV19,.,TRBD2,TRBJ2-1,TGTGCCAGTACGGGACTAGCGGGGGGGCAATCCTACAATGAGCAGTTCTTC,CASTGLAGGQSYNEQFF
TRBV7-2,medium-sized,.,TRBJ2-7,TGTGCCAGCAGCTTAAGTGCAGGTTTCAGCTCCTACGAGCAGTACTTC,CASSLSAGFSSYEQYF
TRBV29-1,.,TRBD1,TRBJ2-1,TGCAGCGTGAGGATGGGACAGGCTTACAATGAGCAGTTCTTC,CSVRMGQAYNEQFF
TRBV6-6,.,TRBD1,TRBJ1-2,TGTGCCAGCAGACGGAACAGGGGGGAGAACTATGGCTACACCTTC,CASRRNRGENYGYTF
TRBV28,.,TRBD1,TRBJ2-1,TGTGCCAGCAGTCTTCCGGGACAGGGGCCCTACAATGAGCAGTTCTTC,CASSLPGQGPYNEQFF
TRBV7-9,.,.,TRBJ2-5,TGTGCCAGCAGCTTTCTTTCCGGACACCCCCAAGAGACCCAGTACTTC,CASSFLSGHPQETQYF
TRBV4-3,.,.,TRBJ2-2,TGCGCCAGCAGCCAAGAAGTGACAGAGTATACGAACACCGGGGAGCTGTTTTTT,CASSQEVTEYTNTGELFF
TRBV6-1,few,.,TRBJ1-5,TGTGCCAGCAGAGGACAGAGAAATCAGCCCCAGCATTTT,CASRGQRNQPQHF
TRBV29-1,.,TRBD2,TRBJ2-5,TGCAGCGTTGCTGGGACTAGCGGGGGGGCCAATCAGTACTTC,CSVAGTSGGANQYF
TRBV18,.,TRBD2,TRBJ2-1,TGTGCCAGCTCACTCCCTAGCGGTGAGCAGTTCTTC,CASSLPSGEQFF
TRBV7-2,once,.,TRBJ1-6,TGTGCCAGCAGCTTACTGAGGGGATCTTCACCCCTCCACTTT,CASSLLRGSSPLHF
TRBV5-4,.,TRBD2,TRBJ2-7,TGTGCCAGCAGCCAAACTAGCGGGAGAACGAACGAGCAGTACTTC,CASSQTSGRTNEQYF
TRBV11-2,.,.,TRBJ2-1,TGTGCCAGCAGCTCCTCACCGGAGGTTTACAATGAGCAGTTCTTC,CASSSSPEVYNEQFF
TRBV9,.,.,TRBJ1-4,TGTGCCAGCAGCGTAGGCGCAGGGACCGTCATCCCCAATGAAAAACTGTTTTTT,CASSVGAGTVIPNEKLFF
TRBV6-1,.,TRBD2,TRBJ2-5,TGTGCCAGCAGCCGGGGGGGCCTTGAGACCCAGTACTTC,CASSRGGLETQYF
TRBV11-3,once,TRBD2,TRBJ2-2,TGTGCCAGCAGCTTAAGGAGCGGGATTTCCGGCGGGGAGCTGTTTTTT,CASSLRSGISGGELFF
TRBV6-1,.,TRBD1,TRBJ2-7,TGTGCCAGCAGTGCGGACAGGGGAAAGCAGTACTTC,CASSADRGKQYF
TRBV10-3,once,.,TRBJ1-4,TGTGCCATCAGTGAAATCAGGGGAACGGGGGTAAAAGAAAAACTGTTTTTT,CAISEIRGTGVKEKLFF
TRBV9,.,TRBD2,TRBJ2-1,TGTGCCAGCAGCGTAAGCGGGGGGGCCTCCTACAATGAGCAGTTCTTC,CASSVSGGASYNEQFF
TRBV4-3,once,.,TRBJ1-1,TGCGCCAGCAGCCATGGCCTACAGGGGAACACTGAAGCTTTCTTT,CASSHGLQGNTEAFF
TRBV10-1,once,TRBD2,TRBJ2-3,TGCGCCAGCAGTGGGAGTAGCGGGAGACCTGCCCCAGATACGCAGTATTTT,CASSGSSGRPAPDTQYF
TRBV10-3,.,.,TRBJ1-1,TGTGCCATCAGTGAGTCGATGGGGGGCGCTTATGGGGGCATGAACACTGAAGCTTTCTTT,CAISESMGGAYGGMNTEAFF
TRBV28,.,.,TRBJ2-2,TGTGCCAGCTTTTGGGCAGCGAACACCGGGGAGCTGTTTTTT,CASFWAANTGELFF
TRBV7-6,.,.,TRBJ1-5,TGTGCCAGCAGCTTATTCGGCAATCAGCCCCAGCATTTT,CASSLFGNQPQHF
TRBV11-3,.,.,TRBJ1-4,TGTGCCAGCAGCCTAAATGCCGGGGGTAATGAAAAACTGTTTTTT,CASSLNAGGNEKLFF
TRBV6-5,.,.,TRBJ1-1,TGTGCCAGCAGTCCTAGGGTCCCTACCACTGAAGCTTTCTTT,CASSPRVPTTEAFF
TRBV9,.,.,TRBJ2-7,TGTGCCAGCAGCGTAGATGGTGGGGGGTCCTCCTACGAGCAGTACTTC,CASSVDGGGSSYEQYF
TRBV19,few,.,TRBJ2-1,TGTGCCAGTAGTGTCACTAGCTCCGACTACAATGAGCAGTTCTTC,CASSVTSSDYNEQFF
TRBV10-1,.,.,TRBJ2-7,TGCGCCAGCAGTGAGTCGGGGGACTCAAAGTTCTACGAGCAGTACTTC,CASSESGDSKFYEQYF
TRBV28,.,.,TRBJ1-2,TGTGCCAGCAGTTTGGGGATGAAACACTATGGCTACACCTTC,CASSLGMKHYGYTF
TRBV7-2,.,TRBD2,TRBJ2-7,TGTGCCAGCAGCCGATCTAGCGGGAGGGCCGAAGAGCAGTACTTC,CASSRSSGRAEEQYF
TRBV5-8,.,TRBD1,TRBJ1-6,TGTGCCAGCAGCTTTTCGGGACAGAGAAATTCACCCCTCCACTTT,CASSFSGQRNSPLHF
TRBV2,.,.,TRBJ2-3,TGTGCCAGCAGTCTGGGGCGGTTAAGCACAGATACGCAGTATTTT,CASSLGRLSTDTQYF
TRBV7-9,.,TRBD2,TRBJ2-3,TGTGCCAGCAGCTCCACGGGGGGGAGGGCAGATACGCAGTATTTT,CASSSTGGRADTQYF
TRBV4-3,.,TRBD2,TRBJ2-1,TGCGCCAGCAGCCAAGACCCACTAGCGGGAGCGGAAAATGAGCAGTTCTTC,CASSQDPLAGAENEQFF
TRBV7-9,medium-sized,TRBD1,TRBJ2-1,TGTGCCAGCAGATCAAGTCTAACCGGGACAGGTTACAATGAGCAGTTCTTC,CASRSSLTGTGYNEQFF